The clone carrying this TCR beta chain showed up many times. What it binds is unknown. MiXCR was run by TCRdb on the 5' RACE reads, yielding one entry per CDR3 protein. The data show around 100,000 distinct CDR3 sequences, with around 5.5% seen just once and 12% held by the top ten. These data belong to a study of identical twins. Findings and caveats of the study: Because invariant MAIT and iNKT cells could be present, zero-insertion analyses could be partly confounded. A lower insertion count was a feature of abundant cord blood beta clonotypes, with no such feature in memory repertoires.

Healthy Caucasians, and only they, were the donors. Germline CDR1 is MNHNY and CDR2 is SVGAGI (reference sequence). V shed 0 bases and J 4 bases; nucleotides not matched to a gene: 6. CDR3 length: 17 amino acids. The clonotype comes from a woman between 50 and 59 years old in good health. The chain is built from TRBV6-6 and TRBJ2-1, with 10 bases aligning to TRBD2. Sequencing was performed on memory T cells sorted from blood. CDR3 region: CASSYSPTSGIYNEQFF. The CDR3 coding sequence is TGTGCCAGCAGTTACTCACCCACTAGCGGGATATACAATGAGCAGTTCTTC.